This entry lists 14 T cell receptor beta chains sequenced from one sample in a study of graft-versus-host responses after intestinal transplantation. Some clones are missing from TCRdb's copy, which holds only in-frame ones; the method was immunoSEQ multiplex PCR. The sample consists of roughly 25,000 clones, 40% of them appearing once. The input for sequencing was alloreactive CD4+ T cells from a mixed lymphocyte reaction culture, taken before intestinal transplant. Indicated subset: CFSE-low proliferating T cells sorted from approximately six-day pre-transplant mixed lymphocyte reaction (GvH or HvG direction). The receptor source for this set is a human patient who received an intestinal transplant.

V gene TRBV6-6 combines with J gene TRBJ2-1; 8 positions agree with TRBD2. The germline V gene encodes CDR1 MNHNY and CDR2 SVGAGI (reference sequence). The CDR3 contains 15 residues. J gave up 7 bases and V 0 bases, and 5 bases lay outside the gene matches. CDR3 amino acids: CASSYSRGVKNEQFF. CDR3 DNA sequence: TGTGCCAGCAGTTACTCGCGGGGGGTGAAAAATGAGCAGTTCTTC.

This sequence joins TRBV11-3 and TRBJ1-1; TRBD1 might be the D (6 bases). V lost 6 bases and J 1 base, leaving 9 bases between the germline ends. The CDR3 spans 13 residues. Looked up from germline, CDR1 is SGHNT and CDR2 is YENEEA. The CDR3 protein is CASRPGQNTEAFF. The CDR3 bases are TGTGCCAGCAGACCGGGACAGAACACTGAAGCTTTCTTT.

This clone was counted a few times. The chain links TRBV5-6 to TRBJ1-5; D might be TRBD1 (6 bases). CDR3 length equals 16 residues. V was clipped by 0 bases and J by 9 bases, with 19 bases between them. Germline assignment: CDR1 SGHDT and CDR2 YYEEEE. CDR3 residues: CASSLGQGVGGGPQHF. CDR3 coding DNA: TGTGCCAGCAGCTTGGGACAAGGGGTGGGAGGGGGGCCCCAGCATTTT.

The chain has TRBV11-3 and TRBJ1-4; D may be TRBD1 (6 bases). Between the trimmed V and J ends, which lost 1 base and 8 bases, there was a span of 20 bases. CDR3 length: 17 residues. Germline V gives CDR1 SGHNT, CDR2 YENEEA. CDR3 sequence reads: CASSLGNWGPREEKLFF. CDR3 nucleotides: TGTGCCAGCAGCTTAGGGAATTGGGGGCCCCGAGAGGAAAAACTGTTTTTT.

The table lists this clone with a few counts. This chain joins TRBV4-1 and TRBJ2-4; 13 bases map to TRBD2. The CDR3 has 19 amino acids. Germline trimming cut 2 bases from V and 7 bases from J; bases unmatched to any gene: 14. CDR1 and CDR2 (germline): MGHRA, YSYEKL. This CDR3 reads CASSQLSPPTSGRMNIQYF. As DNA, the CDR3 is TGCGCCAGCAGCCAATTAAGTCCCCCGACTAGCGGGAGGATGAACATTCAGTACTTC.

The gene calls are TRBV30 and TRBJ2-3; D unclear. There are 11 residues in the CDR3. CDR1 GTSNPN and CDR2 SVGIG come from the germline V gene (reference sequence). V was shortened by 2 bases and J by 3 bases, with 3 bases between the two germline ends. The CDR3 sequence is CAWSLTDTQYF. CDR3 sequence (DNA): TGTGCCTGGAGTTTAACAGATACGCAGTATTTT.

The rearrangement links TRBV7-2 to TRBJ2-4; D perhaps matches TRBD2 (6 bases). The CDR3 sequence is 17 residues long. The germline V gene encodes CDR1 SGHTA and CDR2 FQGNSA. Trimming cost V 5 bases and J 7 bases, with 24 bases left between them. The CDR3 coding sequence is TGTGCCAGCAGCCAGAGGTATGACGGGGGAGGTACGAACATTCAGTACTTC. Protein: CASSQRYDGGGTNIQYF.

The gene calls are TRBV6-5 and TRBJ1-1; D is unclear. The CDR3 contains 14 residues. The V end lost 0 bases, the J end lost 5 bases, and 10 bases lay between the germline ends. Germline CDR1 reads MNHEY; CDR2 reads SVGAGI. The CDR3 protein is CASSYSTVRTEAFF. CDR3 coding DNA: TGTGCCAGCAGTTACTCAACAGTTCGGACTGAAGCTTTCTTT.

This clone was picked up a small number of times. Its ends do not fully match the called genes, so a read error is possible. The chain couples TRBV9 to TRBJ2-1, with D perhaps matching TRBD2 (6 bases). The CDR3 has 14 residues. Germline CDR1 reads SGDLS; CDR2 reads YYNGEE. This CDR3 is CASSVASVYYEQFF. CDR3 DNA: TGTGCCAGCAGTGTTGCTAGCGTCTACTATGAGCAGTTCTTC.

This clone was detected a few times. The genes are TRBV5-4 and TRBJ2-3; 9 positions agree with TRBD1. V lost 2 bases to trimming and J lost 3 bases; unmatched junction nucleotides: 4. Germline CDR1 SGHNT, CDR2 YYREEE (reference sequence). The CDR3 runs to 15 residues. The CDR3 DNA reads TGTGCCAGCAGCTTCGCCGGGACAGGGACAGATACGCAGTATTTT. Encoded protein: CASSFAGTGTDTQYF.

The CDR3 nucleotides read TGTGCCAGCAGTGGTCCCGCCGGACAGGGTAATTATTCGGCTAATGAAAAACTGTTTTTT. This encodes CASSGPAGQGNYSANEKLFF. The chain links TRBV9 to TRBJ1-4; 8 positions match TRBD1. In germline, CDR1 is SGDLS, CDR2 YYNGEE. V was clipped by 5 bases and J by 3 bases; unmatched bases: 21. This CDR3 contains 20 residues.

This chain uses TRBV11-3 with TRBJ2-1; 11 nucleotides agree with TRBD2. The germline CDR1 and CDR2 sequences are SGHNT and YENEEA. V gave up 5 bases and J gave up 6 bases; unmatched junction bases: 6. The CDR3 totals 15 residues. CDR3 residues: CASSLDSGRANEQFF. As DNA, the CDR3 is TGTGCCAGCAGCCTTGATAGCGGGAGGGCCAATGAGCAGTTCTTC.

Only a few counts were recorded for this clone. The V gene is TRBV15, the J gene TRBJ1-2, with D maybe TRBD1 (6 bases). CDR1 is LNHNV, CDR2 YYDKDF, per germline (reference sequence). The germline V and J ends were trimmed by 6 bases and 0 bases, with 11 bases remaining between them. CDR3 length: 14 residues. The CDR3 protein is CATRAPGANYGYTF. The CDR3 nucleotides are TGTGCCACCAGAGCTCCAGGGGCTAACTATGGCTACACCTTC.

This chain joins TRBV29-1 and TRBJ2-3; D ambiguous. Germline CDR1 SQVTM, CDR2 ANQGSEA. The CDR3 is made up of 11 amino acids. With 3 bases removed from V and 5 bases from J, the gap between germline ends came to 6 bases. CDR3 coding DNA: TGCAGCGTTGACCTGAGAGATACGCAGTATTTT. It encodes CSVDLRDTQYF.